This T cell receptor (beta chain) was captured in a study of blood T cell repertoires in COVID-19. The data were produced by immunoSEQ multiplex PCR, yet TCRdb's version contains in-frame clones alone and is incomplete. The sample consists of fewer than 150,000 clones, roughly 85% of them appearing once. This receptor was identified in a man aged 45-65 years with acute or convalescent COVID-19. Source material: peripheral blood.

CDR3 in DNA: TGTGCCAGCAGCTTACGGCTAGCGGACACTGAAGCTTTCTTT. Translation: CASSLRLADTEAFF. V and J are TRBV5-5 and TRBJ1-1; no reliable D call. The CDR3 totals 14 residues. The ends were cut back, 2 bases at V and 3 bases at J, with 11 bases in the middle. In germline, CDR1 is SGHKS, CDR2 YYEKEE (reference sequence).